This TCR beta chain was sequenced for a study of blood T cell repertoires in COVID-19. The wider study: Sites in the United States, Italy and Spain provided acute and convalescent COVID-19 samples. Sample material is recorded as cDNA or gDNA derived from T cells, B-cell-depleted T cells, or PBMCs.

This CDR3 is 13 amino acids long. V lost 5 bases and J lost 5, with 11 bases in between. Authors' methods: Using reference gene primer amplification, nucleated cell counts were estimated. The assay was immunoSEQ multiplex PCR, and TCRdb's table has in-frame clones only and misses some. The V and J calls and clone size come from that table; D and trimming were worked out from the DNA. The sample lists about 100,000 clones; 70% to 80% were seen once. The sequencing sample was made of peripheral blood. J is TRBJ2-3 and V is TRBV12-3 or TRBV12-4, with D possibly being TRBD2 (5 bases). The receptor was derived from a man between 65 and 79 years old with active or convalescent COVID-19. This CDR3 reads CASSPPGEDTQYF. The CDR3 DNA follows: TGTGCCAGCAGTCCCCCCGGGGAAGATACGCAGTATTTT.